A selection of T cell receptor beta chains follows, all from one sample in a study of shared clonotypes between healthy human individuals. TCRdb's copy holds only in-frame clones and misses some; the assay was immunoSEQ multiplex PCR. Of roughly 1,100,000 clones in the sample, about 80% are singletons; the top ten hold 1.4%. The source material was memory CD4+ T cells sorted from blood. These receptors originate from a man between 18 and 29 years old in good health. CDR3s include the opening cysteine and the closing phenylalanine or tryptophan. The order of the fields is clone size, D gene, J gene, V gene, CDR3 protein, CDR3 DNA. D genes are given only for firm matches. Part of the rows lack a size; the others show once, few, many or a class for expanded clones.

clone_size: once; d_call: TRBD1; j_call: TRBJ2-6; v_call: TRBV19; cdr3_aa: CASSPPPGQGSGANVLTF; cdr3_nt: TGTGCCAGTAGTCCACCTCCGGGACAGGGGTCTGGGGCCAACGTCCTGACTTTC
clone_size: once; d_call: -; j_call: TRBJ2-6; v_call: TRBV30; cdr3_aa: CAWIGTGANVLTF; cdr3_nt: TGTGCCTGGATTGGGACCGGGGCCAACGTCCTGACTTTC
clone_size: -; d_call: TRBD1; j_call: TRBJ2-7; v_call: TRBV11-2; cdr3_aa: CASSFGQGPTDF; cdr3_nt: TGTGCCAGCAGCTTCGGACAGGGCCCTACGGACTTC
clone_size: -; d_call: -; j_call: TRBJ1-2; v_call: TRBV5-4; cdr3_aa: CASSGGRYDNYGYTF; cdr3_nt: TGTGCCAGTAGCGGGGGGAGATACGATAACTATGGCTACACCTTC
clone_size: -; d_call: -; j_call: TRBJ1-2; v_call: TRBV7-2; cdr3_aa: CASSPASVHSPYGYTF; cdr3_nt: TGTGCCAGCAGCCCGGCCTCAGTACACTCACCCTATGGCTACACCTTC
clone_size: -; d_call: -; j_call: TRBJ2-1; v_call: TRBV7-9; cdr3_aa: CASSARRERGEQFF; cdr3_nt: TGTGCCAGCAGCGCGCGGAGGGAGAGAGGTGAGCAGTTCTTC
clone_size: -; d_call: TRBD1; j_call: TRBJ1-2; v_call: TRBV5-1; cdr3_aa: CASSPRTGGTYGYTF; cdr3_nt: TGCGCCAGCAGCCCCAGGACAGGGGGTACCTATGGCTACACCTTC
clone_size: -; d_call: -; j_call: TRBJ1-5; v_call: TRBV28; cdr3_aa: CASSIKTGPLYSNQPQHF; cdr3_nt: TGTGCCAGCAGTATTAAGACAGGACCCCTGTATAGCAATCAGCCCCAGCATTTT
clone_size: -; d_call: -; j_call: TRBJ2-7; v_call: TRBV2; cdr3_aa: CASSEWWSSYEQYF; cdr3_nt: TGTGCCAGCAGTGAATGGTGGAGCTCCTACGAGCAGTACTTC
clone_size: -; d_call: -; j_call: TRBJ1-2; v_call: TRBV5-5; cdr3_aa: CASQPAGVGYTF; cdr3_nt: TGTGCCAGCCAGCCCGCCGGGGTTGGCTACACCTTC
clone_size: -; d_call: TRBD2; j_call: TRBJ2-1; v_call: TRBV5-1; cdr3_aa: CASGTRTYNEQFF; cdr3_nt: TGCGCCAGCGGGACTAGGACATACAATGAGCAGTTCTTC
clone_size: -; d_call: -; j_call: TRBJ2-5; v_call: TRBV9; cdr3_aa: CASSPREETQYF; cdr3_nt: TGTGCCAGCAGCCCCAGGGAAGAGACCCAGTACTTC
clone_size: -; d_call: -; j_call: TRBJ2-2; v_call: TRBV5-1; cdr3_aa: CASSLAGPDNGELFF; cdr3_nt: TGCGCCAGCAGTCTTGCGGGGCCCGATAACGGGGAGCTGTTTTTT
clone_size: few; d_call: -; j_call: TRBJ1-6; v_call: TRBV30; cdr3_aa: CANSGTGSPLHF; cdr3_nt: TGTGCTAACTCAGGGACGGGCTCACCCCTCCACTTT
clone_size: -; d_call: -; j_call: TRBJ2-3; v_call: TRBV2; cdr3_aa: CASSPGTQSTDTQYF; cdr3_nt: TGTGCCAGCAGTCCCGGGACACAAAGCACAGATACGCAGTATTTT
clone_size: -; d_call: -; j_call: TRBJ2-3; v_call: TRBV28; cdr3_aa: CASAGGASNTDTQYF; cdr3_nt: TGTGCCAGTGCAGGCGGGGCCTCCAACACAGATACGCAGTATTTT
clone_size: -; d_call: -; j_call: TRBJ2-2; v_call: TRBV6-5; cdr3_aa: CASRGSRNTGELFF; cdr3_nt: TGTGCCAGCAGGGGCTCTCGGAACACCGGGGAGCTGTTTTTT
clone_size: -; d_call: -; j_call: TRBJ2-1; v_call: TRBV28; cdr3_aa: CASSAPGAREQFF; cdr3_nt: TGTGCCAGCAGTGCCCCGGGAGCTCGGGAGCAGTTCTTC
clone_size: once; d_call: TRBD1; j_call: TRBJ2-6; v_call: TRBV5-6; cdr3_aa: CASSSLGQGLSGANVLTF; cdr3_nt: TGTGCCAGCAGCTCCCTAGGACAGGGATTATCTGGGGCCAACGTCCTGACTTTC
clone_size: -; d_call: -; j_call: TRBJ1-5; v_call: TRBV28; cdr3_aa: CASSPGATASNQPQHF; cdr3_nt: TGTGCCAGCAGCCCAGGGGCGACGGCGAGCAATCAGCCCCAGCATTTT
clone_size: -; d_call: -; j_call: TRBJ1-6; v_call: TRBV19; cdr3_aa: CASSIDSRQRNSPLHF; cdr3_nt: TGTGCCAGTAGTATAGACTCCAGACAGAGGAATTCACCCCTCCACTTT
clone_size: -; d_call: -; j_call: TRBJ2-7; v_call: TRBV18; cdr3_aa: CASSPASYEQYF; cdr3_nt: TGTGCCAGCTCACCAGCCTCCTACGAGCAGTACTTC
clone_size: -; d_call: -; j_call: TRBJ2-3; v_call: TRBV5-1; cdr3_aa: CASSLGAGTDTQYF; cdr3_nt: TGCGCCAGCAGCTTGGGGGCAGGCACAGATACGCAGTATTTT
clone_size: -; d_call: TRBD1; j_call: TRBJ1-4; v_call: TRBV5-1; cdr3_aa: CASSVDRGLDEKLFF; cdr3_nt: TGCGCCAGCAGCGTTGACAGGGGGCTGGATGAAAAACTGTTTTTT
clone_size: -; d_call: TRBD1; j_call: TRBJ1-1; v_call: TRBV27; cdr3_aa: CASSLERGLSTEAFF; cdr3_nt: TGTGCCAGCAGTTTAGAGAGGGGGCTAAGCACTGAAGCTTTCTTT
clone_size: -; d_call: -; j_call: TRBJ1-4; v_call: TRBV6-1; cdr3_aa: CASSGDRFEKLFF; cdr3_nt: TGTGCCAGCAGTGGAGACAGGTTCGAAAAACTGTTTTTT
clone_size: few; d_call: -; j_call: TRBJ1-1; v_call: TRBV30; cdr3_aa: CAWGSPQALNTEAFF; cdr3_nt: TGTGCCTGGGGTTCCCCACAGGCGCTGAACACTGAAGCTTTCTTT
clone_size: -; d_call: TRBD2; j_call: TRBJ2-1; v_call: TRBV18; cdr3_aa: CASSPGLAYNEQFF; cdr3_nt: TGTGCCAGCTCACCAGGACTAGCCTACAATGAGCAGTTCTTC
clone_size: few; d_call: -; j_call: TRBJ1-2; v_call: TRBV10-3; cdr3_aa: CAISESQVSYTF; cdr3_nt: TGTGCCATCAGTGAGTCGCAGGTTTCCTACACCTTC
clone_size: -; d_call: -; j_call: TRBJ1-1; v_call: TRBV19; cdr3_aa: CASSISRGTEAFF; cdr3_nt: TGTGCCAGTAGTATAAGTAGGGGCACTGAAGCTTTCTTT
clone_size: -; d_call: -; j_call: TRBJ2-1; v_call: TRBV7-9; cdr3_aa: CASTSRGSDNEQFF; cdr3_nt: TGTGCCAGCACCTCTCGGGGCAGCGACAATGAGCAGTTCTTC
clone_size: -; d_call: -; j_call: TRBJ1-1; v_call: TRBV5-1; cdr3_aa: CASSFGPTDTGAFF; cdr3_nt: TGCGCCAGCAGCTTTGGTCCGACAGACACAGGAGCTTTCTTT
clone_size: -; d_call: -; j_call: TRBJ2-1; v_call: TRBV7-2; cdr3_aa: CASSLYPNGQFF; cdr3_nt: TGTGCCAGCAGCTTATATCCAAATGGGCAGTTCTTC
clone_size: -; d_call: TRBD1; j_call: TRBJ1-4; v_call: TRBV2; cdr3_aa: CASTDRGLRNEKLFF; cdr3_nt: TGTGCCAGCACCGACAGGGGCCTCCGGAATGAAAAACTGTTTTTT
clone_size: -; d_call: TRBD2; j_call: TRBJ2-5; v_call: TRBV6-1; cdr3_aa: CASSEAGRVAQETQYF; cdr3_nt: TGTGCCAGCAGTGAAGCCGGGAGGGTAGCGCAAGAGACCCAGTACTTC
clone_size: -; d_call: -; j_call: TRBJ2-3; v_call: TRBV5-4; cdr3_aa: CASSRGGAGPSTDTQYF; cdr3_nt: TGTGCCAGCAGCCGAGGAGGGGCCGGACCGTCCACAGATACGCAGTATTTT
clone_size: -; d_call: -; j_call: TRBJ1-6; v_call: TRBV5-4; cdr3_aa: CASSLGRTDSPLHF; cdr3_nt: TGTGCCAGCAGCTTAGGCAGGACCGATTCACCCCTCCACTTT
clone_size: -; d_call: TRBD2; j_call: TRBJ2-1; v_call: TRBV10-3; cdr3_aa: CAISGGLAGVNNEQFF; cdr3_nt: TGTGCCATCAGTGGGGGACTAGCGGGGGTAAACAATGAGCAGTTCTTC
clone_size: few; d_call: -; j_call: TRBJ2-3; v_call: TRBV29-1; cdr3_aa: CSVRGPLAADTQYF; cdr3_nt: TGCAGCGTTCGGGGCCCCCTGGCCGCAGATACGCAGTATTTT
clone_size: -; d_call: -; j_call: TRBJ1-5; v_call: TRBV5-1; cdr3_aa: CASSLEGGRNQPQHF; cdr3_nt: TGCGCCAGCAGCTTGGAAGGGGGGAGGAATCAGCCCCAGCATTTT
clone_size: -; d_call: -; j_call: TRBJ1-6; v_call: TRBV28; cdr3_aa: CASSLLGSPLHF; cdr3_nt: TGTGCCAGCAGTTTATTAGGTTCACCCCTCCACTTT
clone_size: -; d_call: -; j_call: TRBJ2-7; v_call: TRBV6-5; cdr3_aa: CATSGQGAYEQYF; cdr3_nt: TGTGCCACTTCAGGCCAGGGTGCCTACGAGCAGTACTTC
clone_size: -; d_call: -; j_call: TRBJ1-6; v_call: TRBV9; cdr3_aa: CASSPRDALPSTLHF; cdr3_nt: TGTGCCAGCAGCCCCCGGGACGCGTTACCTTCGACCCTCCACTTT
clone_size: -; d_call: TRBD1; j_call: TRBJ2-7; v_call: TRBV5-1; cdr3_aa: CASSSRDRVSGQYF; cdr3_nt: TGCGCCAGCAGCTCCCGGGACAGGGTGTCGGGGCAGTACTTC
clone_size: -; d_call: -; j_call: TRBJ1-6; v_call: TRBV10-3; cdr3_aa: CAISGGTLNNSPLHF; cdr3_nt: TGTGCCATCTCGGGGGGGACACTTAACAATTCACCCCTCCACTTT
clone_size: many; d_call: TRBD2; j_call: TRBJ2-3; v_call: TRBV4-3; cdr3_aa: CASSQRAGLFTDTQYF; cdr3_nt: TGCGCCAGCAGCCAAAGAGCGGGGCTATTCACAGATACGCAGTATTTT
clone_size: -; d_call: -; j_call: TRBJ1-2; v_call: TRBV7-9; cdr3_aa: CASSPTKDTYGYTF; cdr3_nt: TGTGCCAGCAGCCCTACCAAGGACACCTATGGCTACACCTTC
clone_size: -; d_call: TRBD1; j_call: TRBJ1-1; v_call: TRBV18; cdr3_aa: CASSQQGDSTEAFF; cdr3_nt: TGTGCCAGCTCCCAACAGGGGGATAGCACTGAAGCTTTCTTT
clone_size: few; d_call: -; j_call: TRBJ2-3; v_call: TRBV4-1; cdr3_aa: CASSQADTQYF; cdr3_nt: TGCGCCAGCAGCCAAGCTGATACGCAGTATTTT
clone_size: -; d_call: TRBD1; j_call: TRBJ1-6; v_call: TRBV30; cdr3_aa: CAWSRRDREWEYSPLHF; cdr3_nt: TGTGCCTGGAGTCGCCGGGACAGGGAATGGGAGTATTCACCCCTCCACTTT
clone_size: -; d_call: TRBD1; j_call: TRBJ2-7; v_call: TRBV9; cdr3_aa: CASSVGVGGGEQYF; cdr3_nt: TGTGCCAGCAGCGTAGGCGTAGGGGGCGGCGAGCAGTACTTC
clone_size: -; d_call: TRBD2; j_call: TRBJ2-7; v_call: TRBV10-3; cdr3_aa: CAISGPGTSGSSYEQYF; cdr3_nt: TGTGCCATCAGCGGCCCCGGGACTAGCGGGAGCTCCTACGAGCAGTACTTC
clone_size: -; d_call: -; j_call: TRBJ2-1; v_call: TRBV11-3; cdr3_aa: CASSLYNGETYNEQFF; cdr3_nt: TGTGCCAGCAGCTTATACAATGGGGAGACCTACAATGAGCAGTTCTTC
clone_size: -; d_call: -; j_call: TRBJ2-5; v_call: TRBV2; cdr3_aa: CASSRSRETQYF; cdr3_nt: TGTGCCAGCAGCCGATCCCGGGAGACCCAGTACTTC
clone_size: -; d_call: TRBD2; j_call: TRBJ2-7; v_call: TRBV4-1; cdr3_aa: CASSQVPTSGTYEQYF; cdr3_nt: TGCGCCAGCAGCCAAGTGCCAACTAGCGGTACCTACGAGCAGTACTTC
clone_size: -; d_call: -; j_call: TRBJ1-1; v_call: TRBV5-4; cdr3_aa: CASREDTKNTEAFF; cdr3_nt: TGTGCCAGCAGGGAAGATACGAAAAACACTGAAGCTTTCTTT
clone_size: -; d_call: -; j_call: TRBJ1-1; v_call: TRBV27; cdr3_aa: CASSFPGHSEAFF; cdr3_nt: TGTGCCAGCAGTTTCCCCGGACATTCTGAAGCTTTCTTT
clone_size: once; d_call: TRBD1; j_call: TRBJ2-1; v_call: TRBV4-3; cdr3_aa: CASSLTDRGVPYNEQFF; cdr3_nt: TGCGCCAGCAGTCTAACTGACAGGGGCGTTCCCTACAATGAGCAGTTCTTC
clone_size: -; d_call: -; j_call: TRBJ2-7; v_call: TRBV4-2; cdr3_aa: CASSQKAVGDEQYF; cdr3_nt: TGTGCCAGCAGCCAAAAGGCGGTGGGGGACGAGCAGTACTTC
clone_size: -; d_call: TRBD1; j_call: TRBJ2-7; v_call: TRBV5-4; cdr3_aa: CASSLVGQGAYEQYF; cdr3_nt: TGTGCCAGCAGCTTGGTTGGGCAGGGGGCTTACGAGCAGTACTTC